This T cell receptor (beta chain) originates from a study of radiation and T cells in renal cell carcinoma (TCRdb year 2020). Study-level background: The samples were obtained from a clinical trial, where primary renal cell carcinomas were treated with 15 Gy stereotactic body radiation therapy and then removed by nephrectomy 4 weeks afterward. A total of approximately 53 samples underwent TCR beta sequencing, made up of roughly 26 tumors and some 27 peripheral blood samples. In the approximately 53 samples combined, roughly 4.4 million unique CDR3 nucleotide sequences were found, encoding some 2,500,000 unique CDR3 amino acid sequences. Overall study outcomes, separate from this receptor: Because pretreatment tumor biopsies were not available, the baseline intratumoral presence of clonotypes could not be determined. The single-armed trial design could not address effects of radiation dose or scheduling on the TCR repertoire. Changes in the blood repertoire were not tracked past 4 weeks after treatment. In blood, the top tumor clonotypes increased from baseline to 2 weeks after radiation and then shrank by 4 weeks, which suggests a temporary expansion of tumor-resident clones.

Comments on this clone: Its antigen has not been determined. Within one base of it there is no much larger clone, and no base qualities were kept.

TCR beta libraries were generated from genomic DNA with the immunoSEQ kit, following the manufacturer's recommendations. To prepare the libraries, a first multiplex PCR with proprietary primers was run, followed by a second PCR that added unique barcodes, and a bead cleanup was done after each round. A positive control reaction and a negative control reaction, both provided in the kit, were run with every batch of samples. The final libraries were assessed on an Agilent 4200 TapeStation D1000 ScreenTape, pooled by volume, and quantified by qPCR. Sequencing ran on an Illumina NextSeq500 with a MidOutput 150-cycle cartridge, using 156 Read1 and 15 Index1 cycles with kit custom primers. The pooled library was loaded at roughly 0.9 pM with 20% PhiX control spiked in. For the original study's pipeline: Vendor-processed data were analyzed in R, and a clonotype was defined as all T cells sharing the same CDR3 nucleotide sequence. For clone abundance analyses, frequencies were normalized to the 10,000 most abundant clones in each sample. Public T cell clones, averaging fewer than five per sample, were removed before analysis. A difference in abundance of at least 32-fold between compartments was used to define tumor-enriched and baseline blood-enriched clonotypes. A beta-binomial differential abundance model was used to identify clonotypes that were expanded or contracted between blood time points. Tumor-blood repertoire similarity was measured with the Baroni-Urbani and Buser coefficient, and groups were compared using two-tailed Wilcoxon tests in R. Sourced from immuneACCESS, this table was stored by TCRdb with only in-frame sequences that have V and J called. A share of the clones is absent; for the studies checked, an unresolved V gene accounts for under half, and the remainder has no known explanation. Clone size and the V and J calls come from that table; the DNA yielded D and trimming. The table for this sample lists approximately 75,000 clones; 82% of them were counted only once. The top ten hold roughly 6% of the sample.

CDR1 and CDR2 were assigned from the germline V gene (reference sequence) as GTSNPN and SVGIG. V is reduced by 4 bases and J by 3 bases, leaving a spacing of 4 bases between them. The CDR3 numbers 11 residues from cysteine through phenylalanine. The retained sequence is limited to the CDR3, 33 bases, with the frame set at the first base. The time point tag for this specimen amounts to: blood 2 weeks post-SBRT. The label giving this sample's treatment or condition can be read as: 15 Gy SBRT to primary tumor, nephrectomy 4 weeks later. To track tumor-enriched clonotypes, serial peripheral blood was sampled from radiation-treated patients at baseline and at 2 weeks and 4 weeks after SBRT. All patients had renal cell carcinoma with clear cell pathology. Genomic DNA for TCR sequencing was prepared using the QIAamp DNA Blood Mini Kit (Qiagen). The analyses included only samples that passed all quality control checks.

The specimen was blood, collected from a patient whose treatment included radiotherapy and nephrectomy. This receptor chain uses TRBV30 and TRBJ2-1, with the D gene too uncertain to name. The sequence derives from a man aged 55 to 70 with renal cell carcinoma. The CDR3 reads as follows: CAWTNYNEQFF. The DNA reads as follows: TGTGCCTGGACTAACTACAATGAGCAGTTCTTC.